This T cell receptor beta chain appears in the sequencing data of a study of blood T cell repertoires in COVID-19. Across the study: COVID-19 samples from acute and convalescent phases originated in the United States, Italy and Spain. T cells, B-cell-depleted T cells, or PBMCs supplied cDNA or gDNA.

Unmatched junction bases numbered 8, after V lost 6 bases and J lost 8 bases. The CDR3 consists of 13 residues. Germline V lookup: CDR1 SEHNR, CDR2 FQNEAQ (reference sequence). The repertoire was sequenced with immunoSEQ multiplex PCR; TCRdb's copy has only in-frame clones and lacks some. The sample lists 200,000 to 250,000 clones, approximately 81% occurring once. V usage is TRBV7-9 and J usage is TRBJ1-2, with TRBD1 matching over 8 bases. Sequenced sample: peripheral blood. This sequence originates from a woman aged 80 or over with acute or convalescent COVID-19. The CDR3 sequence: CASSYGQGDGYTF. The CDR3 nucleotides read TGTGCCAGCAGTTACGGACAGGGCGACGGCTACACCTTC.